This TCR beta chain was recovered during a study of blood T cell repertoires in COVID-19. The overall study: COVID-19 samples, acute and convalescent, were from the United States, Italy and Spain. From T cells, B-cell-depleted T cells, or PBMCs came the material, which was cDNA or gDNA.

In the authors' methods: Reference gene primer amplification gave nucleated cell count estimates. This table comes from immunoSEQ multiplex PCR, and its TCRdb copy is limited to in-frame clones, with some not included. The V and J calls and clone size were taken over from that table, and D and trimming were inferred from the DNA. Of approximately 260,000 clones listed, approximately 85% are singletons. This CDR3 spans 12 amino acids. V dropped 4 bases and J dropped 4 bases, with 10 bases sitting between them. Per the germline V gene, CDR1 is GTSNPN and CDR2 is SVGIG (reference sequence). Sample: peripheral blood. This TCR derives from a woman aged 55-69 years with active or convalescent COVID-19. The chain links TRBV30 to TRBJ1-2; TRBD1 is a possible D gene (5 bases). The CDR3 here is CAWNQGTYGYTF. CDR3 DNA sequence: TGTGCCTGGAACCAGGGTACCTATGGCTACACCTTC.